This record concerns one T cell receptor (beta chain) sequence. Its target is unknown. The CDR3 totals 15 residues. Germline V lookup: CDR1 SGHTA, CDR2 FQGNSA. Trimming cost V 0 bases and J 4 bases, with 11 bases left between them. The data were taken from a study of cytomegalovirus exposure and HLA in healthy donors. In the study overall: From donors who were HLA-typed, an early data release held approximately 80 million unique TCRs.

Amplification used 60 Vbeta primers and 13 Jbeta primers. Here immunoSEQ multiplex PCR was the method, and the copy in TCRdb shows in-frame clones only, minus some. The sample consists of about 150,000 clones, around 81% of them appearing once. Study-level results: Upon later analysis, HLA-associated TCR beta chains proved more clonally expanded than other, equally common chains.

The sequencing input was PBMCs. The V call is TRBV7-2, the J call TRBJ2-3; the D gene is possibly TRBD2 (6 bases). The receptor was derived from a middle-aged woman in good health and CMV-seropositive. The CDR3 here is CASSLAWGTADTQYF. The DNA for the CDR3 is TGTGCCAGCAGCTTAGCGTGGGGGACTGCAGATACGCAGTATTTT.